The TCR beta chain described here comes from a study of CD8 T cells in Susac syndrome. Germline CDR1 is GTSNPN and CDR2 is SVGIG (reference sequence). The CDR3 has 13 amino acids. Trimming took 4 bases from V and 5 from J, leaving 12 bases between them. The multiple sclerosis control group comprised treatment-naive patients with stable or active relapsing-remitting disease. Through negative isolation, CD4+ and CD8+ T cells were obtained, while TEMRA cells were enriched using FACS. With random hexamers, reverse transcription was performed on roughly 0.5 to 1 ug of RNA. MiXCR, run by TCRdb on the immunoSEQ multiplex PCR reads, gives a single entry per CDR3 protein. This table has approximately 300,000 distinct CDR3 sequences, about 88% appearing once.

The gene calls are TRBV30 and TRBJ2-1; no reliable D call. Sequencing was performed on CD8+ T cells from PBMCs. This TCR was recovered from a human donor with multiple sclerosis. The CDR3 DNA reads TGTGCCTGGATTAGTGATCTCCACAATGAGCAGTTCTTC. Amino acids: CAWISDLHNEQFF.